These T cell receptor delta chains were read from a single sample in a study of gamma-delta chains in newborns, infants, children. TCRdb re-called the reads using CATT. This sample carries about 8,500 delta-chain clones, about 3.3% of them seen once, and the ten largest clones take 16%. The specimen was blood. All receptors derive from a child who was a newborn, infant or young child, either healthy, febrile or measles-vaccinated (not recorded which). CDR3s include the opening cysteine and the closing phenylalanine or tryptophan. Each record gives: J gene, D gene, clone size, V gene, CDR3 protein, CDR3 DNA. A D gene is named only where the DNA matches it firmly. Where a row states a size, it is once, few, many or the class of an expanded clone; other rows omit it.

j_gene: TRDJ1
d_gene: TRDD3
abundance: few
v_gene: TRDV1
CDR3aa: CALGEGLPGGYAPVGYTDKLIF
CDR3nt: TGTGCTCTTGGGGAGGGCCTTCCTGGGGGATACGCTCCGGTAGGGTACACTGATAAACTCATCTTT

j_gene: TRDJ3
d_gene: TRDD3
abundance: -
v_gene: TRDV2
CDR3aa: CACDTVLGVSSWDTRQMFF
CDR3nt: TGTGCCTGTGACACCGTACTGGGGGTCAGCTCCTGGGACACCCGACAGATGTTTTTC

j_gene: TRDJ3
d_gene: TRDD3
abundance: many
v_gene: TRDV2
CDR3aa: CACDTLGDFSWDTRQMFF
CDR3nt: TGTGCCTGTGACACACTGGGGGACTTCTCCTGGGACACCCGACAGATGTTTTTC

j_gene: TRDJ1
d_gene: -
abundance: few
v_gene: TRDV2
CDR3aa: CACDTPGVYTDKLIF
CDR3nt: TGTGCCTGTGACACCCCCGGGGTCTACACCGATAAACTCATCTTT

j_gene: TRDJ3
d_gene: TRDD3
abundance: medium-sized
v_gene: TRDV2
CDR3aa: CACDPTGGYSWDTRQMFF
CDR3nt: TGTGCCTGTGACCCTACTGGGGGATACTCCTGGGACACCCGACAGATGTTTTTC

j_gene: TRDJ1
d_gene: TRDD3
abundance: -
v_gene: TRDV2
CDR3aa: CACDARGIRNTDKPIF
CDR3nt: TGTGCCTGTGACGCTCGGGGGATACGGAACACCGATAAACCCATCTTT

j_gene: TRDJ1
d_gene: TRDD3
abundance: few
v_gene: TRDV1
CDR3aa: CALQPSHTGGYGTDKLIF
CDR3nt: TGTGCTCTCCAACCTTCCCACACTGGGGGATACGGGACCGATAAACTCATCTTT

j_gene: TRDJ3
d_gene: TRDD3
abundance: -
v_gene: TRDV2
CDR3aa: CACGTLTGGPSSWDTRQMFF
CDR3nt: TGTGCCTGTGGCACCCTTACTGGGGGACCCAGCTCCTGGGACACCCGACAGATGTTTTTC

j_gene: TRDJ3
d_gene: TRDD3
abundance: -
v_gene: TRDV3
CDR3aa: CAFGGYSWDTRQMFF
CDR3nt: TGTGCCTTTGGGGGATACTCCTGGGACACCCGACAGATGTTTTTC

j_gene: TRDJ3
d_gene: TRDD3
abundance: -
v_gene: TRDV2
CDR3aa: CACDTEGDWGIGRQMFF
CDR3nt: TGTGCCTGTGACACCGAAGGGGACTGGGGGATAGGCCGACAGATGTTTTTC

j_gene: TRDJ3
d_gene: TRDD3
abundance: few
v_gene: TRDV3
CDR3aa: CAFLGDTTAWDTRQMFF
CDR3nt: TGTGCCTTCCTGGGGGATACGACGGCCTGGGACACCCGACAGATGTTTTTC

j_gene: TRDJ3
d_gene: TRDD3
abundance: -
v_gene: TRDV2
CDR3aa: CACDTLLLGDSSWDTRQMFF
CDR3nt: TGTGCCTGTGACACTCTCTTACTGGGGGATAGCTCCTGGGACACCCGACAGATGTTTTTC

j_gene: TRDJ3
d_gene: -
abundance: medium-sized
v_gene: TRDV2
CDR3aa: CACDTVVGPSSWDTRQMFF
CDR3nt: TGTGCCTGTGACACCGTGGTGGGGCCCAGCTCCTGGGACACCCGACAGATGTTTTTC

j_gene: TRDJ3
d_gene: TRDD3
abundance: medium-sized
v_gene: TRDV2
CDR3aa: CACDVLGSSWDTRQMFF
CDR3nt: TGTGCCTGTGACGTACTGGGGAGCTCCTGGGACACCCGACAGATGTTTTTC

j_gene: TRDJ3
d_gene: TRDD3
abundance: medium-sized
v_gene: TRDV2
CDR3aa: CACDPVLGDTHSWDTRQMFF
CDR3nt: TGTGCCTGTGACCCCGTACTGGGGGATACGCACTCCTGGGACACCCGACAGATGTTTTTC

j_gene: TRDJ3
d_gene: -
abundance: medium-sized
v_gene: TRDV2
CDR3aa: CACDTGWGSWDTRQMFF
CDR3nt: TGTGCCTGTGACACCGGTTGGGGCTCCTGGGACACCCGACAGATGTTTTTC

j_gene: TRDJ3
d_gene: TRDD3
abundance: medium-sized
v_gene: TRDV2
CDR3aa: CACDTVLGASSWDTRQMFF
CDR3nt: TGTGCCTGTGACACCGTACTGGGGGCTTCCTCCTGGGACACCCGACAGATGTTTTTC

j_gene: TRDJ3
d_gene: TRDD3
abundance: -
v_gene: TRDV2
CDR3aa: CACDTPSFTGAWDTRQMFF
CDR3nt: TGTGCCTGTGACACCCCATCGTTTACTGGGGCCTGGGACACCCGACAGATGTTTTTC

j_gene: TRDJ3
d_gene: TRDD3
abundance: medium-sized
v_gene: TRDV2
CDR3aa: CACDTGGYRSWDTRQMFF
CDR3nt: TGTGCCTGTGACACCGGGGGATACAGGTCCTGGGACACCCGACAGATGTTTTTC

j_gene: TRDJ3
d_gene: TRDD3
abundance: -
v_gene: TRDV2
CDR3aa: CACDIAGGTSSWDTRQMFF
CDR3nt: TGTGCCTGTGACATCGCTGGGGGAACTAGCTCCTGGGACACCCGACAGATGTTTTTC

j_gene: TRDJ3
d_gene: TRDD3
abundance: medium-sized
v_gene: TRDV2
CDR3aa: CACDTAGGSSWDTRQMFF
CDR3nt: TGTGCCTGTGACACCGCTGGGGGGAGCTCCTGGGACACCCGACAGATGTTTTTC

j_gene: TRDJ1
d_gene: TRDD3
abundance: few
v_gene: TRDV1
CDR3aa: CALGELWGINDKLIF
CDR3nt: TGTGCTCTTGGGGAACTGTGGGGGATTAACGATAAACTCATCTTC

j_gene: TRDJ1
d_gene: -
abundance: few
v_gene: TRDV2
CDR3aa: CACDAVGGLYTDKLIF
CDR3nt: TGTGCCTGTGACGCCGTTGGGGGCCTTTACACTGATAAACTCATCTTT

j_gene: TRDJ1
d_gene: TRDD3
abundance: -
v_gene: TRDV3
CDR3aa: CAVTGGYTDKLTF
CDR3nt: TGTGCCGTTACTGGGGGATACACCGATAAACTCACCTTT

j_gene: TRDJ3
d_gene: TRDD3
abundance: -
v_gene: TRDV2
CDR3aa: CACDDYWGISWDTRQMFF
CDR3nt: TGTGCCTGTGACGATTACTGGGGGATATCCTGGGACACCCGACAGATGTTTTTC

j_gene: TRDJ1
d_gene: TRDD3
abundance: -
v_gene: TRDV2
CDR3aa: CACDYVLGDTGTDKLIF
CDR3nt: TGTGCCTGTGACTACGTACTGGGGGATACTGGGACCGATAAACTCATCTTT

j_gene: TRDJ3
d_gene: TRDD3
abundance: few
v_gene: TRDV2
CDR3aa: CACDSLGSWDTRQMFF
CDR3nt: TGTGCCTGTGACTCACTGGGGTCCTGGGACACCCGACAGATGTTTTTC

j_gene: TRDJ3
d_gene: TRDD3
abundance: -
v_gene: TRDV2
CDR3aa: CACDTLGGSWDTRQMFF
CDR3nt: TGTGCCTGTGACACACTGGGGGGCTCCTGGGACACCCGACAGATGTTTTTC